These T cell receptor beta chains were read from a single sample in a study of CD8 T cells in ankylosing spondylitis. TCRdb passed the 5' RACE reads through MiXCR, listing each CDR3 protein once. Of under 130,000 distinct CDR3 sequences listed, about 25% are singletons. The sample comprised synovial fluid, either unsorted or a sorted T cell fraction (not recorded which). These receptors were taken from a male donor with ankylosing spondylitis. Both conserved end residues are part of each CDR3. The order of the fields is clone size, J gene, V gene, D gene, CDR3 protein, CDR3 DNA. The D gene is left open where the match is weak. Rows give clone size only sometimes, using once, few, many, or a class for an expanded clone.

clone_size: NA
j_call: TRBJ2-3
v_call: TRBV7-6
d_call: TRBD2
cdr3_aa: CASLLAASRDLSGWADTQYF
cdr3_nt: TGTGCCAGCTTGCTAGCGGCTTCAAGAGACCTTTCCGGGTGGGCAGATACGCAGTATTTT

clone_size: few
j_call: TRBJ1-5
v_call: TRBV12-3/TRBV12-4
d_call: TRBD1
cdr3_aa: CASSGGTGKGNQPQHF
cdr3_nt: TGTGCCAGCAGTGGGGGGACAGGGAAGGGCAATCAGCCCCAGCATTTT

clone_size: NA
j_call: TRBJ2-1
v_call: TRBV27
d_call: TRBD2
cdr3_aa: CASRGLAGHLGNEQFF
cdr3_nt: TGTGCCAGCAGGGGTCTAGCGGGCCACCTTGGCAATGAGCAGTTCTTC

clone_size: many
j_call: TRBJ1-6
v_call: TRBV6-5
d_call: NA
cdr3_aa: CASSSGRDNSPLHF
cdr3_nt: TGTGCCAGCAGTTCGGGCAGGGATAATTCACCCCTCCACTTT

clone_size: many
j_call: TRBJ1-1
v_call: TRBV5-1
d_call: NA
cdr3_aa: CASSWGDGGSTEAFF
cdr3_nt: TGCGCCAGCAGCTGGGGGGACGGAGGGAGCACTGAAGCTTTCTTT

clone_size: NA
j_call: TRBJ2-3
v_call: TRBV29-1
d_call: NA
cdr3_aa: CSVDSGMTDTQYF
cdr3_nt: TGCAGCGTTGACTCGGGGATGACAGATACGCAGTATTTT

clone_size: many
j_call: TRBJ1-5
v_call: TRBV20-1
d_call: NA
cdr3_aa: CSARETGYSNQPQHF
cdr3_nt: TGCAGTGCTAGAGAAACAGGGTATAGCAATCAGCCCCAGCATTTT

clone_size: NA
j_call: TRBJ2-1
v_call: TRBV18
d_call: NA
cdr3_aa: CASSPTVPTYNEQFF
cdr3_nt: TGTGCCAGCTCACCGACAGTGCCCACCTACAATGAGCAGTTCTTC

clone_size: NA
j_call: TRBJ1-1
v_call: TRBV11-3
d_call: TRBD1
cdr3_aa: CASSFKGAGTEAFF
cdr3_nt: TGTGCCAGCAGCTTTAAGGGGGCTGGGACTGAAGCTTTCTTT

clone_size: many
j_call: TRBJ2-3
v_call: TRBV12-3/TRBV12-4
d_call: NA
cdr3_aa: CASSLLGDDTQYF
cdr3_nt: TGTGCCAGCAGTTTACTGGGAGACGATACGCAGTATTTT

clone_size: few
j_call: TRBJ1-5
v_call: TRBV5-6
d_call: NA
cdr3_aa: CASSPTRGVGSNQPQHF
cdr3_nt: TGTGCCAGCAGCCCAACACGGGGGGTAGGGAGCAATCAGCCCCAGCATTTT

clone_size: many
j_call: TRBJ1-2
v_call: TRBV15
d_call: NA
cdr3_aa: CATRSRNYGYTF
cdr3_nt: TGTGCCACCCGTTCCCGGAACTATGGCTACACCTTC

clone_size: NA
j_call: TRBJ1-1
v_call: TRBV19
d_call: NA
cdr3_aa: CASKWAAVDTEAFF
cdr3_nt: TGTGCCAGTAAGTGGGCGGCGGTTGACACTGAAGCTTTCTTT

clone_size: NA
j_call: TRBJ2-1
v_call: TRBV20-1
d_call: NA
cdr3_aa: CSASNPRASANEQFF
cdr3_nt: TGCAGTGCTAGTAACCCGCGGGCTAGCGCCAATGAGCAGTTCTTC

clone_size: NA
j_call: TRBJ2-5
v_call: TRBV6-1
d_call: TRBD1
cdr3_aa: CASSVDWDRGETQYF
cdr3_nt: TGTGCCAGCAGTGTCGATTGGGACAGGGGAGAGACCCAGTACTTC

clone_size: NA
j_call: TRBJ2-3
v_call: TRBV3-1
d_call: TRBD2
cdr3_aa: CASSQGTSRLDTQYF
cdr3_nt: TGTGCCAGCAGCCAGGGGACTAGCCGCCTAGATACGCAGTATTTT

clone_size: NA
j_call: TRBJ2-6
v_call: TRBV6-2/TRBV6-3
d_call: NA
cdr3_aa: CASTAQGSSGANVLTF
cdr3_nt: TGTGCCAGCACCGCACAGGGAAGCTCTGGGGCCAACGTCCTGACTTTC

clone_size: many
j_call: TRBJ2-5
v_call: TRBV20-1
d_call: NA
cdr3_aa: CSASSGALETQYF
cdr3_nt: TGCAGTGCTTCCTCAGGGGCGCTAGAGACCCAGTACTTC

clone_size: many
j_call: TRBJ1-3
v_call: TRBV7-9
d_call: TRBD1
cdr3_aa: CASSLPTGGSGNTIYF
cdr3_nt: TGTGCCAGCAGCTTGCCGACAGGGGGCTCTGGAAACACCATATATTTT

clone_size: NA
j_call: TRBJ1-2
v_call: TRBV5-1
d_call: NA
cdr3_aa: CASSFDSYGYTF
cdr3_nt: TGCGCCAGCAGCTTTGACAGTTATGGCTACACCTTC

clone_size: NA
j_call: TRBJ1-3
v_call: TRBV25-1
d_call: NA
cdr3_aa: CASSESYSGNTIYF
cdr3_nt: TGTGCCAGCAGTGAATCGTACAGTGGAAACACCATATATTTT

clone_size: NA
j_call: TRBJ2-1
v_call: TRBV6-1
d_call: TRBD2
cdr3_aa: CASKEGLAVNEQFF
cdr3_nt: TGTGCCAGCAAGGAGGGACTAGCAGTCAATGAGCAGTTCTTC

clone_size: NA
j_call: TRBJ2-1
v_call: TRBV9
d_call: NA
cdr3_aa: CASSVINGEQFF
cdr3_nt: TGTGCCAGCAGCGTGATCAATGGTGAGCAGTTCTTC

clone_size: few
j_call: TRBJ2-1
v_call: TRBV5-6
d_call: NA
cdr3_aa: CASSSGPGNEQFF
cdr3_nt: TGTGCCAGCAGCTCCGGGCCAGGCAATGAGCAGTTCTTC

clone_size: few
j_call: TRBJ2-1
v_call: TRBV7-8
d_call: TRBD2
cdr3_aa: CASSLIGGRGNEQFF
cdr3_nt: TGTGCCAGCAGCTTAATCGGCGGGAGAGGGAATGAGCAGTTCTTC

clone_size: many
j_call: TRBJ1-1
v_call: TRBV20-1
d_call: NA
cdr3_aa: CSARDWVGTEAFF
cdr3_nt: TGCAGTGCTAGAGATTGGGTAGGCACTGAAGCTTTCTTT

clone_size: NA
j_call: TRBJ2-3
v_call: TRBV6-1
d_call: TRBD2
cdr3_aa: CASLASGRAGPTDTQYF
cdr3_nt: TGTGCCAGCCTAGCTAGCGGGAGGGCCGGGCCCACAGATACGCAGTATTTT

clone_size: few
j_call: TRBJ2-5
v_call: TRBV2
d_call: NA
cdr3_aa: CASRAGSYQETQYF
cdr3_nt: TGTGCCAGCAGGGCGGGGTCGTACCAAGAGACCCAGTACTTC

clone_size: NA
j_call: TRBJ2-1
v_call: TRBV10-3
d_call: TRBD2
cdr3_aa: CAISRLAGGRDEQFF
cdr3_nt: TGTGCCATCAGCAGACTAGCGGGAGGGAGGGATGAGCAGTTCTTC

clone_size: NA
j_call: TRBJ1-1
v_call: TRBV3-1
d_call: TRBD1
cdr3_aa: CASSQYGTGGEGTEAFF
cdr3_nt: TGTGCCAGCAGCCAATACGGGACAGGGGGCGAGGGCACTGAAGCTTTCTTT

clone_size: few
j_call: TRBJ2-3
v_call: TRBV7-9
d_call: TRBD2
cdr3_aa: CASRTSSGRGTDTQYF
cdr3_nt: TGTGCCAGCAGAACTTCTAGCGGGAGAGGCACAGATACGCAGTATTTT

clone_size: NA
j_call: TRBJ2-7
v_call: TRBV6-5
d_call: TRBD1
cdr3_aa: CASSYEGARVYEQYF
cdr3_nt: TGTGCCAGCAGTTACGAGGGGGCGCGCGTCTACGAGCAGTACTTC

clone_size: few
j_call: TRBJ2-7
v_call: TRBV29-1
d_call: TRBD2
cdr3_aa: CSVGGLGGGGAYEQYF
cdr3_nt: TGCAGCGTTGGTGGTCTAGGTGGCGGGGGGGCCTACGAGCAGTACTTC

clone_size: NA
j_call: TRBJ1-4
v_call: TRBV3-1
d_call: NA
cdr3_aa: CASSPPSRGEKLFF
cdr3_nt: TGTGCCAGCAGCCCCCCCTCCCGAGGTGAAAAACTGTTTTTT

clone_size: NA
j_call: TRBJ2-1
v_call: TRBV20-1
d_call: NA
cdr3_aa: CSASWLGGNANEQFF
cdr3_nt: TGCAGTGCTAGTTGGCTGGGCGGGAACGCCAATGAGCAGTTCTTC